This TCR beta chain was recorded in a study of T-cell reconstitution after alpha-beta-depleted transplantation in children. Using unique molecular identifiers, the investigators prepared the TCRbeta library. TCRdb analysed the PCR reads with MiXCR anew, one entry per CDR3 protein. The sample records around 530,000 distinct CDR3 sequences, 30% to 35% being singletons. This clonotype has more than one count but fewer than ten. This clonotype originated in a human donor who donated a stem cell graft to a child with aplastic anemia. The specimen was PBMCs from the stem cell graft donor, collected from the stem cell graft.

The CDR3 sequence is CASSFNLYEQYF. In DNA form, the CDR3 reads TGTGCCAGCAGTTTTAATCTGTACGAGCAGTACTTC. V and J are TRBV12-3 or TRBV12-4 and TRBJ2-7; D is unresolved. V was shortened by 3 bases and J by 4 bases, with 7 bases between the two germline ends. This CDR3 spans 12 amino acids.